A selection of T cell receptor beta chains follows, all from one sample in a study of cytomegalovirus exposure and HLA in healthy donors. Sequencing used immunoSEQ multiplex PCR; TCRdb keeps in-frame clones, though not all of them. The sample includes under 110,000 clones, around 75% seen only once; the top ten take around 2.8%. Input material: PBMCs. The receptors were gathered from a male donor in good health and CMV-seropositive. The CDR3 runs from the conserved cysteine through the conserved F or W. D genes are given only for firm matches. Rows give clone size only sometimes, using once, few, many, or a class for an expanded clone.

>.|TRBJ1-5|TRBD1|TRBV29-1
CSVGWTGRQPQHF
TGCAGCGTTGGTTGGACAGGCCGTCAGCCCCAGCATTTT
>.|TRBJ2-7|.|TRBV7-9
CASSSQGPEQYF
TGTGCCAGCAGCAGCCAGGGTCCCGAGCAGTACTTC
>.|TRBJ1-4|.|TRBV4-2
CASSQGSGKLFF
TGTGCCAGCAGCCAAGGGTCGGGAAAACTGTTTTTT
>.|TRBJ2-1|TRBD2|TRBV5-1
CASSLTSGSRKWDEQFF
TGCGCCAGCAGCCTCACTAGCGGGAGTCGTAAATGGGATGAGCAGTTCTTC
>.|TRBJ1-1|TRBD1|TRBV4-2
CASSQDGGQGATEAFF
TGTGCCAGCAGCCAAGATGGGGGACAGGGGGCCACTGAAGCTTTCTTT
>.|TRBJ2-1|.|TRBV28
CASLAQPSYNEQFF
TGTGCCAGCCTAGCTCAACCCTCCTACAATGAGCAGTTCTTC
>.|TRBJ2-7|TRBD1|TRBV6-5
CASSRDRGSDEQYF
TGTGCCAGCAGTCGGGACAGGGGGAGCGACGAGCAGTACTTC
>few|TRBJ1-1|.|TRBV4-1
CASSQPTGTEAFF
TGCGCCAGCAGCCAACCGACGGGGACTGAAGCTTTCTTT
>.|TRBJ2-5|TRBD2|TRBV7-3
CASSLAGSGETQYF
TGTGCCAGCAGCCTAGCGGGGTCCGGGGAGACCCAGTACTTC
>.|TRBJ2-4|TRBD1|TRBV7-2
CASSLEGQGKNIQYF
TGTGCCAGCAGCTTAGAAGGACAGGGCAAAAACATTCAGTACTTC
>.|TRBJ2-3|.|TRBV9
CASSVAGTPGTDTQYF
TGTGCCAGCAGCGTAGCCGGGACTCCGGGCACAGATACGCAGTATTTT
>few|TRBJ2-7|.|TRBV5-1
CASSLRDTYEQYF
TGCGCCAGCAGCCTCCGGGACACCTACGAGCAGTACTTC
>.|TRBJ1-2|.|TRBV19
CASRTEYNYGYTF
TGTGCCAGTAGGACAGAGTACAACTATGGCTACACCTTC
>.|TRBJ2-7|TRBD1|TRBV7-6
CASSSTGGEQYF
TGTGCCAGCAGTTCTACAGGGGGCGAGCAGTACTTC
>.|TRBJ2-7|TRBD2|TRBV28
CASSSELAGKVYEQYF
TGTGCCAGCAGTTCCGAACTAGCGGGAAAAGTATACGAGCAGTACTTC
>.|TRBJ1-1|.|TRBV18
CASSPQGLNTEAFF
TGTGCCAGCTCACCTCAGGGCCTGAACACTGAAGCTTTCTTT
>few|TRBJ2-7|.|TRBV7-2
CASSLFIEYEQYF
TGTGCCAGCAGCTTATTTATCGAGTACGAGCAGTACTTC